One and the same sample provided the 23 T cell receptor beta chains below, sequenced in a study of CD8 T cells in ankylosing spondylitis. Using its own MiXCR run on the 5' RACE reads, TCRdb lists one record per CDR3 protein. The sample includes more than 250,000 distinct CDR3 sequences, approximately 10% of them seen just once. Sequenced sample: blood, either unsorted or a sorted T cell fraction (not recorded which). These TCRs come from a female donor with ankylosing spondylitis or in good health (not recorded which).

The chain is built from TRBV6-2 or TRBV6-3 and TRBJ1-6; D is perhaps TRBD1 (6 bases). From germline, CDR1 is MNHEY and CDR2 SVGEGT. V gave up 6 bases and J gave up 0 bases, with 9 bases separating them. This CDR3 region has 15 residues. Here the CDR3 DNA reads TGTGCCAGCAGAGCCAGGGGCTCCTATAATTCACCCCTCCACTTT. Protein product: CASRARGSYNSPLHF.

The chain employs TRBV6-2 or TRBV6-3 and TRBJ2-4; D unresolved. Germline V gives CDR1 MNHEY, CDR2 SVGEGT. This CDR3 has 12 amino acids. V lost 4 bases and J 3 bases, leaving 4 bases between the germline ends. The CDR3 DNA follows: TGTGCCAGCAGTTCGGACAAAAACATTCAGTACTTC. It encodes CASSSDKNIQYF.

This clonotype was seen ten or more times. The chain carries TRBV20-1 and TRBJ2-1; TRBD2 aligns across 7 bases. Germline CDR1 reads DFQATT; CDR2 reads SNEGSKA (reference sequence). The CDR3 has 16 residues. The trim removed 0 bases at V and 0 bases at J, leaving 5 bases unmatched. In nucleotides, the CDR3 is TGCAGTGCTAGAGATTCGGGCGGGAGCTCCTACAATGAGCAGTTCTTC. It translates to CSARDSGGSSYNEQFF.

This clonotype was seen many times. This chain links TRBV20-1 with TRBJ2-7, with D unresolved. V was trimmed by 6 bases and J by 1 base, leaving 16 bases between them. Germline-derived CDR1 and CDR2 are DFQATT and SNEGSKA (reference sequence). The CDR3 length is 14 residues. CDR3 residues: CSAPRSGLSYEQYF. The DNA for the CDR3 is TGCAGTGCCCCACGTTCCGGTTTATCCTACGAGCAGTACTTC.

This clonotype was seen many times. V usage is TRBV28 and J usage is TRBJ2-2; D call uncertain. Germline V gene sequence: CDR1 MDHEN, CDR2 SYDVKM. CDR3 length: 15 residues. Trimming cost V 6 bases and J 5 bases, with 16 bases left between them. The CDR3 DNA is TGTGCCAGCAGCGAAGACGCATTTGGGACCGGGGAGCTGTTTTTT. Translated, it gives CASSEDAFGTGELFF.

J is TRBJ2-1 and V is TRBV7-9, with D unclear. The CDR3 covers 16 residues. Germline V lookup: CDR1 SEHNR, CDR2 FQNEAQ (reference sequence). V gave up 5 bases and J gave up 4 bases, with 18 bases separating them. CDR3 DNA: TGTGCCAGCAGCCAAAGTGTTAATAGACCTTACAATGAGCAGTTCTTC. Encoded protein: CASSQSVNRPYNEQFF.

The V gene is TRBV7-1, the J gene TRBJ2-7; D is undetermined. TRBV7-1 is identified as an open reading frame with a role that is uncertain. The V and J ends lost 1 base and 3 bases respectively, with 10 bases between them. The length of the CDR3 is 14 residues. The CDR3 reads CASSSGRIFYEQYF. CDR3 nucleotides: TGTGCCAGCAGCTCAGGGCGCATATTCTACGAGCAGTACTTC.

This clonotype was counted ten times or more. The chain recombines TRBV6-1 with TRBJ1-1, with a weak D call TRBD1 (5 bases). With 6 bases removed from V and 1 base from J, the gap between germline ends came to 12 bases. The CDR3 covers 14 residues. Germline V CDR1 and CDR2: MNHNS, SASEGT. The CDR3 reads CASSALGGNTEAFF. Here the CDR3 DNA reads TGTGCCAGCAGCGCCCTGGGGGGGAACACTGAAGCTTTCTTT.

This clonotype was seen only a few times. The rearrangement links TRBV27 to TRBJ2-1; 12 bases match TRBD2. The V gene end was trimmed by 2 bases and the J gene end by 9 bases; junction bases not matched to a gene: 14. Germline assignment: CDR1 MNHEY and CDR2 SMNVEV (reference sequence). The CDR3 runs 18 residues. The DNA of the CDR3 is TGTGCCAGCAGTTTAAGGGGACGGCTAGCGGGAGGGGCGGCTGAGCAGTTCTTC. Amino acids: CASSLRGRLAGGAAEQFF.

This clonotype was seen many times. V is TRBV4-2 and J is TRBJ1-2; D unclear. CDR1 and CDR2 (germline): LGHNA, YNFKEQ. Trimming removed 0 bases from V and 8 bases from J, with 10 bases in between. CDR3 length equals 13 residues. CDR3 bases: TGTGCCAGCAGCCAAGAAACAGACGGGGGCTACACCTTC. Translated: CASSQETDGGYTF.

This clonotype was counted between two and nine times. CDR3 sequence (DNA): TGTGCCAGCAGTTTTTTTGTAGCGGGGGGGCGGTTTACTTACGAGCAGTACTTC. Its protein product is CASSFFVAGGRFTYEQYF. V usage is TRBV28 and J usage is TRBJ2-7; 11 positions match TRBD2. The CDR3 is made up of 18 amino acids. After removal of 3 bases from V and 4 bases from J, the junction contained 14 bases not matched to a gene. Germline CDR1 is MDHEN and CDR2 is SYDVKM.

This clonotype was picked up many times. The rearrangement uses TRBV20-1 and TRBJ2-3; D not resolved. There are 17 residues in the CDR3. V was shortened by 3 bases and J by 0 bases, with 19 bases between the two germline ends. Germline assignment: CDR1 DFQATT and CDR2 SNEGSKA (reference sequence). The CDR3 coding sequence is TGCAGTGCTAGGGAGTTTCAGGAGATACTTAGCACAGATACGCAGTATTTT. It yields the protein CSAREFQEILSTDTQYF.

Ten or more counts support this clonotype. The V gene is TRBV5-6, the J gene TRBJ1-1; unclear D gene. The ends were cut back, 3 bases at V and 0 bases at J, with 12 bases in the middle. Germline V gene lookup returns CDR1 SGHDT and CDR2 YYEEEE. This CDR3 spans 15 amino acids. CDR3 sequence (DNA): TGTGCCAGCAGCTCCGGGCGTGGCGTGAACACTGAAGCTTTCTTT. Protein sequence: CASSSGRGVNTEAFF.

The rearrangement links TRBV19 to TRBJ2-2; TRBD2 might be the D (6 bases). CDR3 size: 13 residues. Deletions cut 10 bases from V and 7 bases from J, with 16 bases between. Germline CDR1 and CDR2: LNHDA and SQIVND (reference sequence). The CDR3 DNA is TGTGCCACCGCGACTAGTTCCAACGGGGAGCTGTTTTTT. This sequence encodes CATATSSNGELFF.

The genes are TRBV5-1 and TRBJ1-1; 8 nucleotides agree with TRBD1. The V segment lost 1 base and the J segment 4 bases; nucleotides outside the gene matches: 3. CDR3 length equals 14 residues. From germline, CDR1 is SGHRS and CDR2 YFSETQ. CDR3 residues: CASSLTGGATEAFF. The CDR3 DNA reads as TGCGCCAGCAGCTTGACAGGGGGGGCCACTGAAGCTTTCTTT.

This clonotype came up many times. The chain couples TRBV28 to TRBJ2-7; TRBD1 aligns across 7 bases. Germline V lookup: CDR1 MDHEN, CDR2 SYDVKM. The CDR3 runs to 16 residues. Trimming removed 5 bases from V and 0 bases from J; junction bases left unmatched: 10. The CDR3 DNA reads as TGTGCCAGCAGTCCACGGACAGGAAGGGACTCCTACGAGCAGTACTTC. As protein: CASSPRTGRDSYEQYF.

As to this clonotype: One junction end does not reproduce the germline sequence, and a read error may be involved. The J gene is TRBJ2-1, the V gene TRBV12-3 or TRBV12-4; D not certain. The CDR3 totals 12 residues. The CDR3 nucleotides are TGTGCCAGCAGTAGGACCCCCAATAAGCAGTTCTTC. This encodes CASSRTPNKQFF.

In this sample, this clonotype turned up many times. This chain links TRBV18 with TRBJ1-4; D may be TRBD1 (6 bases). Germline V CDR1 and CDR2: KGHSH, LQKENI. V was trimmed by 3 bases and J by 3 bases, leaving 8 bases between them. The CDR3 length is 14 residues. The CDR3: CASSPPGANEKLFF. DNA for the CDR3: TGTGCCAGCTCACCCCCAGGGGCTAATGAAAAACTGTTTTTT.

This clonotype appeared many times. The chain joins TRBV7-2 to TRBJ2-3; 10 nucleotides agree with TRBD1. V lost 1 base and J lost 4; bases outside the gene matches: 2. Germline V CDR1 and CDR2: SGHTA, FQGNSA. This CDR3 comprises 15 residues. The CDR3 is CASSLVGTGADTQYF. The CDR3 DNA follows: TGTGCCAGCAGCTTAGTCGGGACAGGGGCAGATACGCAGTATTTT.

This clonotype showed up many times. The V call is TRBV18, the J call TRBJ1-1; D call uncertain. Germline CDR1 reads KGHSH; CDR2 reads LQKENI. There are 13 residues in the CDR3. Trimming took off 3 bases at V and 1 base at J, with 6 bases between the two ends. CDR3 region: CASSPAQNTEAFF. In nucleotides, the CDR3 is TGTGCCAGCTCACCCGCACAGAACACTGAAGCTTTCTTT. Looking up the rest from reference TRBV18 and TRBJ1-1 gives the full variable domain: NAGVMQNPRHLVRRRGQEARLRCSPMKGHSHVYWYRQLPEEGLKFMVYLQKENIIDESGMPKERFSAEFPKEGPSILRIQQVVRGDSAAYFCASSPAQNTEAFFGQGTRLTVV.

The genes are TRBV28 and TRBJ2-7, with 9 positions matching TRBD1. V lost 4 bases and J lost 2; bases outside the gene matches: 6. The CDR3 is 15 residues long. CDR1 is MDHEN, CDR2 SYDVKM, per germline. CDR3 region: CASSSSGQGTYEQYF. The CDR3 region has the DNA TGTGCCAGCAGTTCCTCGGGACAGGGTACCTACGAGCAGTACTTC.

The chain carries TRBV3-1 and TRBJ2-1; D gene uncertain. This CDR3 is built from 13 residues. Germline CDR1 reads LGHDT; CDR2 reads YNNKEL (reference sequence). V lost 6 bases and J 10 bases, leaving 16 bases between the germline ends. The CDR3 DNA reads TGTGCCAGCAGTCCCCCGGTCTTAAAAGAGCAGTTCTTC. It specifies CASSPPVLKEQFF.

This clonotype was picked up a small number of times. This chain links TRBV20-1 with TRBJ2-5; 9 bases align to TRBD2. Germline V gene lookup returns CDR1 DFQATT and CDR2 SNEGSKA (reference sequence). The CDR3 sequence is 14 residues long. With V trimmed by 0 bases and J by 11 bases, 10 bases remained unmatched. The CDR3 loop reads CSARDSGTSRLQYF. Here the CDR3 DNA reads TGCAGTGCTAGAGATTCAGGGACTAGCAGGTTGCAGTACTTC.